Sequencing of this T cell receptor beta chain was carried out in a study of T cell repertoires in cytomegalovirus infection. Study background: Indications of both CMV infection and matching HLA type were provided by public TCR beta signatures.

TCRdb reanalysed the reads using MiXCR and keeps one entry per CDR3 protein. The sample includes about 920,000 distinct CDR3 sequences, around a third of them seen just once. There are 16 residues in the CDR3. Trimming at V came to 6 bases and at J to 3 bases, leaving 13 bases not matched to a gene. Study-level points and caveats: What dominated the ex vivo response were HLA-C-restricted CMV-specific TCR beta clonotypes.

This clonotype came up many times. Its specificity is not known. Here the sequenced sample was cultured CD8+ T cells from PBMCs, taken from culture after CMV antigen stimulation. V and J are TRBV12-3 or TRBV12-4 and TRBJ2-7; 8 nucleotides agree with TRBD1. This TCR was sampled from a human donor in good health (CMV status not recorded). Some clones in this sample may be carry-over from other donors' samples. CDR3 DNA sequence: TGTGCCAGCAGCCAGGCCCGGACAGGGATTTACTACGAGCAGTACTTC. It codes for CASSQARTGIYYEQYF.